This TCR beta chain was recorded in a study of cytomegalovirus exposure and HLA in healthy donors. Study outcomes and limitations: Highly shared variants forming one cluster were likely a sequencing artifact.

As regards this clone: Its target is not known.

Germline V gives CDR1 MNHEY, CDR2 SMNVEV (reference sequence). V lost 5 bases to trimming and J lost 7 bases, with 14 bases between them. The CDR3 sequence is 13 residues long. The study ran its PCR with 60 Vbeta and 13 Jbeta primers. Generated by immunoSEQ multiplex PCR, the TCRdb table keeps only in-frame clones and is missing some. The data hold about 150,000 clones, with approximately 84% observed a single time. Sequenced material: PBMCs. V gene TRBV27 combines with J gene TRBJ1-1; D perhaps matches TRBD1 (5 bases). The receptor was isolated from a girl aged 5-17 years in good health and CMV-seropositive. This CDR3 is CASSPLGGIEAFF. CDR3 DNA sequence: TGTGCCAGCAGTCCCCTGGGGGGGATTGAAGCTTTCTTT.